Presented here are 13 T cell receptor beta chains from one specimen sequenced in a study of T cells in women clearing cervical HPV infection. Using immunoSEQ multiplex PCR, the repertoire was profiled, and TCRdb retains in-frame clones only, with some absent. The sample table includes about 30,000 clones. The sample consisted of blood buffy coat. All receptors come from a woman aged 18 to 75 with a cervical HPV16 infection that either progressed to CIN3+ or cleared (not recorded which).

With regard to this clone: The CDR3 end falls 3 residues outside the read, so it is completed with the germline J gene. This chain links TRBV6-2 or TRBV6-3 with TRBJ1-6, with 10 bases matching TRBD1. The V gene end was trimmed by 6 bases and the J gene end by 1 base; junction bases not matched to a gene: 6. CDR3 size: 17 residues. CDR1 is MNHEY and CDR2 is SVGEGT in the germline V gene. CDR3 sequence reads: CASSKRQGASYNSPLHF. Partial CDR3 DNA: TGTGCCAGCAGCAAAAGACAGGGGGCTTCCTATAATTCACCC.

CDR3 bases read: TGCAGTGCTAGGGTTTTCGGAGAGACC. Translation: CSARVFGET. The full CDR3 is CSARVFGETQYF. The gene calls are TRBV20-1 and TRBJ2-5; D is unclear. The CDR3 extends 3 residues past the end of the read, so its final part is completed from the germline J gene. This CDR3 contains 12 residues. The germline V and J ends were trimmed by 3 bases and 4 bases, with 9 bases remaining between them. Germline CDR1 and CDR2: DFQATT and SNEGSKA (reference sequence).

Of note for this clone: The CDR3 end lies 3 residues beyond the end of the read and is filled in from the germline J gene. The chain has TRBV19 and TRBJ1-1; D might be TRBD1 (6 bases). The CDR3 totals 13 residues. CDR1 and CDR2 from the germline V gene are LNHDA and SQIVND (reference sequence). V gave up 10 bases and J gave up 1 base, with 13 bases separating them. The CDR3 spells CATLDRKNTEAFF. CDR3 bases read: TGTGCCACCCTCGACAGGAAGAACACTGAA.

Of note for this clone: The CDR3 is cut off 3 residues early in the read; its end comes from the germline J gene. J is TRBJ1-6 and V is TRBV11-3, with a weak D call TRBD1 (6 bases). Germline V gene lookup returns CDR1 SGHNT and CDR2 YENEEA. The CDR3 extends over 14 amino acids. Trimming removed 1 base at V and 10 bases at J, with 11 bases between. The CDR3 is CASSLAGVGSPLHF. Incomplete CDR3 DNA: TGTGCCAGCAGCTTAGCAGGGGTAGGGTCACCC.

Concerning this clone: The read ends 3 residues shy of where the CDR3 ends; the end is completed using the germline J gene. The genes are TRBV10-3 and TRBJ2-1; D may be TRBD1 (5 bases). The germline V gene encodes CDR1 ENHRY and CDR2 SYGVKD. Trimming removed 5 bases at V and 9 bases at J, with 8 bases between. The CDR3 spans 11 residues. The DNA read from the CDR3 is TGTGCCATCAGTCAGGGCGGTGAG. Translation gives CAISQGGE. The complete CDR3 protein is CAISQGGEQFF.

Details on this clone: With the read ending 3 residues before the CDR3 end, the germline J gene is used to fill in that end. The chain employs TRBV5-8 and TRBJ2-7; the D is unclear. Trimming took 4 bases from V and 1 from J, leaving 9 bases between them. The CDR3 is made up of 13 amino acids. Germline V gene lookup returns CDR1 SGHTS and CDR2 YDEGEE. CDR3 in amino acids: CASSPGRSYEQYF. The CDR3 bases that were read are TGTGCCAGCAGCCCCGGCAGGTCCTACGAG.

About this clone itself: Read sequence stops 3 residues before the CDR3 end, and the germline J gene provides the missing end. This sequence joins TRBV6-2 or TRBV6-3 and TRBJ2-5; 12 nucleotides match TRBD2. V was pared by 4 bases and J by 5 bases, with 11 bases of the junction left unmatched. CDR1 and CDR2 (germline): MNHEY, SVGEGT. The CDR3 sequence is 17 residues long. CDR3 sequence: CASSSQAGTSGLETQYF. The CDR3 DNA, read in part, is TGTGCCAGCAGTTCACAAGCCGGGACTAGCGGGTTGGAGACC.

Of note for this clone: The read terminates 3 residues ahead of where the CDR3 ends, so the germline J gene completes it. This rearrangement joins TRBV19 to TRBJ2-5, with TRBD2 identical over 7 bases. The CDR3 is 14 amino acids. Per germline, CDR1 LNHDA and CDR2 SQIVND (reference sequence). The junction had 8 bases not matched to a gene; V was cut back by 7 bases and J by 3 bases. CDR3 amino acids: CASMGGGYEETQYF. Incomplete CDR3 DNA: TGTGCCAGTATGGGGGGAGGGTACGAAGAGACC.

As to this clone: The observed sequence ends 3 residues before the CDR3 terminus, with the missing tail filled in from the germline J gene. V and J are TRBV7-6 and TRBJ2-1; 14 positions match TRBD2. From germline, CDR1 is SGHVS and CDR2 FNYEAQ. J lost 8 bases, V lost 3 bases, and 6 bases had no gene match. CDR3 length: 16 residues. CDR3 loop: CASSFSGTSGRDEQFF. The CDR3 DNA, read in part, is TGTGCCAGCAGCTTCTCCGGGACTAGCGGGAGAGATGAG.

Incomplete CDR3 DNA: TGTGCCTGGAGTCGCGGTTACACAGATACG. Residues: CAWSRGYTDT. The entire CDR3 protein reads CAWSRGYTDTQYF. The rearrangement joins TRBV30 to TRBJ2-3; D gene unclear. The CDR3 end falls 3 residues outside the read, so it is completed with the germline J gene. Germline V gene sequence: CDR1 GTSNPN, CDR2 SVGIG (reference sequence). This CDR3 contains 13 residues. Trimming stripped 2 bases from V and 2 bases from J, with 8 bases between.

About this clone itself: The read falls 3 residues short of the CDR3 end, and the missing part is taken from the germline J gene. The rearrangement uses TRBV29-1 and TRBJ2-7; TRBD2 aligns across 12 bases. V was clipped by 7 bases and J by 6 bases; unmatched bases: 13. The CDR3 totals 15 residues. Germline values: CDR1 SQVTM, CDR2 ANQGSEA. CDR3 sequence: CSAEGLAGFTGEQYF. CDR3 DNA (partial): TGCAGCGCCGAAGGACTAGCGGGGTTTACCGGCGAG.

As concerns this clone: The read stops 3 residues short of the end of the CDR3; the missing end is completed from the germline J gene. The sample contains more than one DNA sequence encoding this CDR3. The chain joins TRBV5-1 to TRBJ1-2; no reliable D call. Germline CDR1 is SGHRS and CDR2 is YFSETQ. The CDR3 totals 12 residues. V lost 0 bases and J lost 6, with 6 bases in between. CDR3 residues: CASSLVGDGYTF. CDR3 bases read: TGCGCCAGCAGCTTGGTCGGTGATGGC.

In regard to this clone: The CDR3 goes on 3 residues after the read ends, and that part is filled in from the germline J gene. The chain links TRBV5-1 to TRBJ2-3, with TRBD2 matching over 11 bases. V lost 3 bases, J lost 5 bases, and 2 bases stayed unmatched. Germline lookup yields CDR1 SGHRS and CDR2 YFSETQ. The CDR3 consists of 14 residues. The part of the CDR3 DNA that was read is TGCGCCAGCAGCTATACTAGCGGGAGAGATACG. Translated, it gives CASSYTSGRDT. The whole CDR3 protein is CASSYTSGRDTQYF.